The TCR beta chain described here comes from a study of T cells in Graves' hyperthyroidism and ophthalmopathy. CDR3 length: 12 residues. V was clipped by 6 bases and J by 2 bases, with 4 bases between them. Germline V gene lookup returns CDR1 MNHEY and CDR2 SVGEGT. The TCR beta CDR3 regions underwent amplification using RNA transcripts as the source. TCR CDR3 regions were first amplified by RT-PCR with HTBI primers. TCRdb ran MiXCR on the multiplex PCR reads and lists one entry per CDR3 protein. The repertoire has 480,000 or so distinct CDR3 sequences, around an eighth of them found once; the top ten carry around a sixth.

The sequenced material came from blood. The V gene is TRBV6-2 or TRBV6-3, the J gene TRBJ2-2; no clear D. This clonotype originated in a woman younger than 30 with Graves' hyperthyroidism. DNA of the CDR3: TGTGCCAGCAGGTCTAACACCGGGGAGCTGTTTTTT. Its protein product is CASRSNTGELFF.